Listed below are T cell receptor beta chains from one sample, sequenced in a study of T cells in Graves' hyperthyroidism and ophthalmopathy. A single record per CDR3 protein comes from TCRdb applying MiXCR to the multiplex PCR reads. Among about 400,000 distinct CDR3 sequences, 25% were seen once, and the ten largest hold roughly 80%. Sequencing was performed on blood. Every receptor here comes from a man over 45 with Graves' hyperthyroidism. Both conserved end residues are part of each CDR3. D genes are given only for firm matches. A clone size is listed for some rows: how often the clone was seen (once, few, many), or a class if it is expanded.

CASDITPHEQYF,TGTGCCAGCGACATTACGCCACACGAGCAGTACTTC,NA,TRBJ2-7,TRBV11-1,NA
CNASGGIGSNQPQHF,TGCAATGCTAGTGGGGGAATTGGGAGCAATCAGCCCCAGCATTTT,NA,TRBJ1-5,TRBV20-1,NA
CASSLGPVPTYEQYF,TGTGCCAGCAGCTTAGGCCCAGTACCTACCTACGAGCAGTACTTC,NA,TRBJ2-7,TRBV11-3,many
CASSLDGVAGTDTQYF,TGTGCCAGCAGCTTAGATGGAGTAGCGGGGACAGATACGCAGTATTTT,TRBD2,TRBJ2-3,TRBV11-3,few
CASGGQARSPLHF,TGTGCCAGCGGAGGGCAGGCCCGGTCACCCCTCCACTTT,NA,TRBJ1-6,TRBV2,NA
CASSERRPDEGNEQFF,TGTGCCAGCAGTGAGAGACGACCCGATGAGGGGAATGAGCAGTTCTTC,NA,TRBJ2-1,TRBV2,many
CASRVQLNTEAFF,TGTGCCAGCAGGGTACAGCTGAACACTGAAGCTTTCTTT,NA,TRBJ1-1,TRBV6-1,many
CASSLLQSRGYGYTF,TGTGCCAGCAGTTTACTACAATCCAGGGGCTATGGCTACACCTTC,NA,TRBJ1-2,TRBV28,many
CATTGSLGALNTEAFF,TGTGCCACCACAGGGTCACTGGGAGCTCTGAACACTGAAGCTTTCTTT,NA,TRBJ1-1,TRBV28,NA
CASSIGTGWTEAFF,TGTGCCAGTAGTATTGGGACAGGGTGGACTGAAGCTTTCTTT,TRBD1,TRBJ1-1,TRBV19,once
CASSQVSAGSYEQYF,TGTGCCAGCAGCCAAGTCTCCGCCGGGAGCTACGAGCAGTACTTC,NA,TRBJ2-7,TRBV3-1,few
CASRLTSYEQYF,TGTGCCTCGCGTCTTACCTCCTACGAGCAGTACTTC,NA,TRBJ2-7,TRBV30,few
CASSLKSNQPQHF,TGTGCCAGCTCACTCAAAAGCAATCAGCCCCAGCATTTT,NA,TRBJ1-5,TRBV18,few
CAISEGGQGNSPLHF,TGTGCCATCAGTGAGGGGGGACAGGGGAATTCACCCCTCCACTTT,TRBD1,TRBJ1-6,TRBV10-3,NA
CASSSSGSLTDTQYF,TGTGCCAGCAGTTCTAGCGGGAGTCTAACAGATACGCAGTATTTT,TRBD2,TRBJ2-3,TRBV28,many
CASSFGEFGELFF,TGTGCCAGCAGTTTCGGGGAGTTCGGGGAGCTGTTTTTT,NA,TRBJ2-2,TRBV28,NA
CASSVLTSREQYF,TGTGCCAGCAGCGTACTGACTAGCCGCGAGCAGTACTTC,TRBD2,TRBJ2-7,TRBV3-1,few
CASSYSFSQETQYF,TGTGCCAGCAGTTACTCCTTCTCCCAAGAGACCCAGTACTTC,NA,TRBJ2-5,TRBV6-5,NA
CASTGDERTEAFF,TGTGCCAGCACAGGGGATGAGAGAACTGAAGCTTTCTTT,NA,TRBJ1-1,TRBV28,many
CASSYSNWPGDEKLFF,TGTGCCAGCAGTTACTCGAACTGGCCGGGAGATGAAAAACTGTTTTTT,NA,TRBJ1-4,TRBV6-5,NA
CASSTIGGLDTEAFF,TGTGCCAGTAGTACAATCGGGGGGCTTGACACTGAAGCTTTCTTT,NA,TRBJ1-1,TRBV19,many
CSARLGGYEQFF,TGCAGTGCTAGACTGGGAGGGTATGAGCAGTTCTTC,TRBD2,TRBJ2-1,TRBV20-1,many
CASNLEGRGNQPQHF,TGTGCCAGCAACCTCGAGGGCAGGGGGAATCAGCCCCAGCATTTT,TRBD1,TRBJ1-5,TRBV6-1,few
CASSLTGGAGANVLTF,TGTGCCAGCAGCCTTACAGGGGGCGCTGGGGCCAACGTCCTGACTTTC,TRBD1,TRBJ2-6,TRBV28,many
CATSRDRGSVETQYF,TGTGCCACCAGCAGAGATCGGGGGTCCGTAGAGACCCAGTACTTC,NA,TRBJ2-5,TRBV15,NA
CASSFATGLLDEQYF,TGTGCCAGCAGCTTCGCGACAGGCCTCCTGGACGAGCAGTACTTC,NA,TRBJ2-7,TRBV7-9,few
CASCLRQYTGELFF,TGTGCCAGCTGCCTGCGGCAGTACACCGGGGAGCTGTTTTTT,NA,TRBJ2-2,TRBV5-1,NA
CASSFLRTGTEAFF,TGTGCCAGCAGTTTCCTAAGGACAGGCACTGAAGCTTTCTTT,TRBD1,TRBJ1-1,TRBV12-3/TRBV12-4,NA
CASSLDEGEQETQYF,TGTGCCAGCAGTTTAGACGAGGGAGAACAAGAGACCCAGTACTTC,NA,TRBJ2-5,TRBV12-3/TRBV12-4,many
CASSLLATGSIYGYTF,TGTGCCAGCAGTCTCCTAGCGACAGGGAGCATCTATGGCTACACCTTC,TRBD1,TRBJ1-2,TRBV28,few
CASSLNQGAAYEQYF,TGTGCCAGCAGCTTAAACCAGGGGGCTGCGTACGAGCAGTACTTC,TRBD1,TRBJ2-7,TRBV7-9,NA
CSARTPVRVFNTEAFF,TGCAGTGCTAGGACGCCGGTAAGGGTTTTCAACACTGAAGCTTTCTTT,NA,TRBJ1-1,TRBV20-1,NA
CASSPRLAGGVETQYF,TGTGCCAGCAGTCCGCGACTAGCGGGAGGGGTGGAGACCCAGTACTTC,TRBD2,TRBJ2-5,TRBV6-2/TRBV6-3,NA
CASRPGGRAYNEQFF,TGTGCCAGCCGCCCCGGCGGGAGGGCCTACAATGAGCAGTTCTTC,TRBD2,TRBJ2-1,TRBV3-1,few
CASGTLRSGRVPGELFF,TGTGCTAGTGGTACCTTAAGGAGCGGGAGAGTACCCGGGGAGCTGTTTTTT,TRBD2,TRBJ2-2,TRBV12-5,NA
CASSFPGDGTEAFF,TGTGCCAGCAGCTTTCCAGGGGACGGCACTGAAGCTTTCTTT,NA,TRBJ1-1,TRBV7-9,few
CASSLRRGGAGELFF,TGTGCCAGCAGTTTACGCCGGGGCGGTGCCGGGGAGCTGTTTTTT,NA,TRBJ2-2,TRBV28,NA
CSAQKGFGNTIYF,TGCAGTGCCCAGAAGGGCTTTGGAAACACCATATATTTT,NA,TRBJ1-3,TRBV20-1,few